These T cell receptor beta chains were read from a single sample in a study of shared clonotypes between healthy human individuals. Repertoires were generated with immunoSEQ multiplex PCR, while TCRdb's copy carries only in-frame clones and drops some. The data hold 600,000 to 750,000 clones, with 72% observed a single time. Material for sequencing was memory CD4+ T cells sorted from blood. Source of these receptors: a woman between 25 and 40 years old in good health. The CDR3 runs from the conserved cysteine through the conserved F or W. Fields, in order: clone size, V gene, D gene, J gene, CDR3 protein, CDR3 DNA. D genes are given only for firm matches. Some rows mark clone size as missing; the rest say once, few, many or name a class of expanded clone.

.,TRBV7-2,TRBD1,TRBJ1-5,CASSLQGAQPQHF,TGTGCCAGCAGCTTACAGGGGGCTCAGCCCCAGCATTTT
.,TRBV6-5,.,TRBJ2-7,CASSWTPTGRSYEQYF,TGTGCCAGCAGTTGGACCCCGACGGGACGTTCCTACGAGCAGTACTTC
few,TRBV29-1,TRBD1,TRBJ2-7,CSASGQGEYEQYF,TGCAGCGCCTCCGGACAGGGGGAATACGAGCAGTACTTC
.,TRBV29-1,.,TRBJ1-4,CSVEDGGEKLFF,TGCAGCGTTGAAGATGGGGGGGAGAAACTGTTTTTT
.,TRBV5-1,.,TRBJ1-3,CASTTTPVSGNTIYF,TGCGCCAGCACAACGACACCCGTCTCTGGAAACACCATATATTTT
many,TRBV4-1,TRBD1,TRBJ1-3,CASSQGDRVDSGNTIYF,TGCGCCAGCAGCCAGGGGGACAGGGTGGACTCTGGAAACACCATATATTTT
few,TRBV5-4,.,TRBJ1-5,CASSLDRSNQPQHF,TGTGCCAGCAGCCTAGACAGAAGCAATCAGCCCCAGCATTTT
few,TRBV28,.,TRBJ1-4,CASSGLPNEKLFF,TGTGCCAGCAGCGGACTGCCGAATGAAAAACTGTTTTTT
.,TRBV10-3,.,TRBJ1-4,CAISERGSTNEKLFF,TGTGCCATCAGTGAGAGGGGTTCAACTAATGAAAAACTGTTTTTT
few,TRBV6-6,.,TRBJ1-4,CASMDRGGPEKLFF,TGTGCCAGCATGGATCGGGGCGGACCTGAAAAACTGTTTTTT
.,TRBV7-9,.,TRBJ2-3,CASSQTRTFTSTDTQYF,TGTGCCAGCAGCCAAACCAGGACTTTCACTAGCACAGATACGCAGTATTTT
few,TRBV10-1,TRBD2,TRBJ2-1,CASSESIGGRGVNEQFF,TGCGCCAGCAGTGAGTCCATTGGCGGGAGAGGGGTCAATGAGCAGTTCTTC
once,TRBV11-3,TRBD1,TRBJ2-7,CASSPGTGAAYEQYF,TGTGCCAGCAGCCCCGGGACAGGGGCTGCCTACGAGCAGTACTTC
.,TRBV5-1,.,TRBJ2-3,CASSLWGSDTQYF,TGCGCCAGCAGCTTGTGGGGTTCAGATACGCAGTATTTT
many,TRBV6-5,.,TRBJ2-3,CASSYGPDTQYF,TGTGCCAGCAGTTACGGGCCAGATACGCAGTATTTT
.,TRBV28,.,TRBJ2-7,CASSLREEQYF,TGTGCCAGCAGCCTAAGAGAGGAGCAGTACTTC
.,TRBV5-6,.,TRBJ1-1,CASSLEVGRVYTEAFF,TGTGCCAGCAGCTTGGAGGTGGGTCGCGTGTACACTGAAGCTTTCTTT
few,TRBV2,.,TRBJ2-3,CASSYGDTQYF,TGTGCCAGCAGTTACGGGGACACGCAGTATTTT
.,TRBV7-2,.,TRBJ2-7,CASSLDNMSIGSYEQYF,TGTGCCAGCAGCTTAGATAATATGTCCATCGGCTCCTACGAGCAGTACTTC
.,TRBV29-1,TRBD2,TRBJ2-1,CSAERLAGGNEQFF,TGCAGCGCCGAGCGCCTAGCGGGAGGAAATGAGCAGTTCTTC
.,TRBV5-1,TRBD2,TRBJ2-2,CASSQREKAGELFF,TGCGCCAGCAGCCAGCGGGAGAAGGCCGGGGAGCTGTTTTTT
.,TRBV9,.,TRBJ1-6,CASSVGESPLHF,TGTGCCAGCAGCGTAGGTGAATCACCCCTCCACTTT
.,TRBV19,.,TRBJ2-7,CASSIRGGPGQGGSEQYF,TGTGCCAGTAGTATACGGGGGGGCCCGGGACAGGGCGGATCCGAGCAGTACTTC